These 11 T cell receptor beta chains were all obtained from the same sample, sequenced in a study of T-cell reconstitution after alpha-beta-depleted transplantation in children. Preparation of the TCRbeta library was carried out with unique molecular identifiers. TCRdb re-derived calls from the PCR reads in MiXCR, one entry per CDR3 protein. The data contain about 500,000 distinct CDR3 sequences, approximately 29% of them seen just once; the ten biggest clones take up 2% to 3%. Sample: PBMCs from the stem cell graft donor, taken from the stem cell graft. The origin of the receptors is a human donor who donated a stem cell graft to a child with aplastic anemia.

The chain has TRBV13 and TRBJ2-1; D is perhaps TRBD2 (5 bases). CDR1 and CDR2 (germline): PRHDT, FYEKMQ (reference sequence). The CDR3 totals 16 residues. V gave up 5 bases and J gave up 8 bases, with 22 bases separating them. The CDR3 DNA reads as TGTGCCAGCAGCCGCGGGCGGGCCCCCGGTAGGGATGAGCAGTTCTTC. This sequence encodes CASSRGRAPGRDEQFF.

This clonotype has only a few counts. A junction end diverges from the germline sequence, so it may reflect a read error. V usage is TRBV29-1 and J usage is TRBJ1-1, with 8 bases aligning to TRBD1. The CDR3 has 10 residues. CDR1 is SQVTM, CDR2 ANQGSEA, per germline. CDR3 residues: CSATPDRGAF. The DNA for the CDR3 is TGCAGCGCCACCCCCGACAGGGGTGCGTTT.

The CDR3 DNA reads TGTGCCAGCACCACCCTCCTGGTAGCGGGAGCGGACAATGAGCAGTTCTTC. This codes for CASTTLLVAGADNEQFF. V usage is TRBV27 and J usage is TRBJ2-1, with TRBD2 matching over 9 bases. Germline lookup yields CDR1 MNHEY and CDR2 SMNVEV (reference sequence). Losses at the gene ends were 7 bases for V and 5 bases for J; bases not matched to a gene: 15. This CDR3 has 17 residues.

This clonotype occurred a few times. The CDR3 coding sequence is TGCAGTGCCACAACTAGCGGGAGGGCCACCGGGGAGCTGTTTTTT. Residues: CSATTSGRATGELFF. The V and J genes are TRBV20-1 and TRBJ2-2; TRBD2 aligns across 13 bases. The V segment lost 6 bases and the J segment 4 bases; nucleotides outside the gene matches: 5. CDR1 DFQATT and CDR2 SNEGSKA come from the germline V gene (reference sequence). The CDR3 length is 15 residues.

This clonotype has a handful of counts. V is TRBV29-1 and J is TRBJ2-2; D gene uncertain. The CDR3 length is 13 residues. The germline V gene has CDR1 SQVTM and CDR2 ANQGSEA. V was clipped by 4 bases and J by 7 bases, with 13 bases between them. The CDR3 coding sequence is TGCAGCGTTGTGCCCGGGTTCGGCGGGGAGCTGTTTTTT. Translating gives CSVVPGFGGELFF.

V gene TRBV5-1 combines with J gene TRBJ2-6, with D tentatively TRBD1 (6 bases). Between the trimmed V and J ends, which lost 4 bases and 1 base, there was a span of 12 bases. The CDR3 is 16 amino acids. Per germline, CDR1 SGHRS and CDR2 YFSETQ. This chain's CDR3 is CASSISQGSGANVLTF. CDR3 DNA: TGCGCCAGCAGCATATCACAGGGTTCTGGGGCCAACGTCCTGACTTTC.

As to this clonotype: This sequence may be a read error, since a much larger clone differs from it by one base. The chain is built from TRBV7-2 and TRBJ2-1; 7 positions match TRBD1. This CDR3 spans 13 amino acids. Per the germline V gene, CDR1 is SGHTA and CDR2 is FQGNSA. V lost 5 bases, J lost 13 bases, and 11 bases stayed unmatched. The CDR3 nucleotides are TGTGCCAGCAGCACAGACAGGGCTGCTGACCAGTTCTTC. This gives the protein CASSTDRAADQFF.

This clonotype was found a few times. J is TRBJ2-7 and V is TRBV12-3 or TRBV12-4; the match to TRBD1 covers 9 bases. The CDR3 spans 16 residues. Trimming removed 2 bases from V and 0 bases from J; junction bases left unmatched: 5. The CDR3 DNA follows: TGTGCCAGCAGTTTAATTGGGACAGGGCCCTCCTACGAGCAGTACTTC. Encoded protein: CASSLIGTGPSYEQYF.

Only a few counts were recorded for this clonotype. This sequence joins TRBV29-1 and TRBJ2-3; 14 bases match TRBD2. There are 18 residues in the CDR3. V lost 1 base, J lost 3 bases, and 9 bases stayed unmatched. CDR1 is SQVTM, CDR2 ANQGSEA, per germline. The CDR3 bases are TGCAGCGTTGAAGGGGGGGGGACTAGCGGGAGTCTAACAGATACGCAGTATTTT. Its protein product is CSVEGGGTSGSLTDTQYF.

This clonotype occurred a few times. The chain recombines TRBV29-1 with TRBJ1-2, with a possible D match to TRBD1 (5 bases). Deletions cut 3 bases from V and 4 bases from J, with 21 bases between. Germline V CDR1 and CDR2: SQVTM, ANQGSEA. The CDR3 has 16 residues. DNA of the CDR3: TGCAGCGTTGACGGGGGGTTAGGGGATCGTAGCTATGGCTACACCTTC. The encoded protein is CSVDGGLGDRSYGYTF.

The chain is built from TRBV29-1 and TRBJ2-1, with no clear D. CDR1 is SQVTM, CDR2 ANQGSEA, per germline. V was shortened by 6 bases and J by 2 bases, with 17 bases between the two germline ends. The CDR3 length is 15 residues. The CDR3 reads CSVDGRFAPYNEQFF. CDR3 DNA: TGCAGCGTGGATGGACGTTTCGCCCCCTACAATGAGCAGTTCTTC.